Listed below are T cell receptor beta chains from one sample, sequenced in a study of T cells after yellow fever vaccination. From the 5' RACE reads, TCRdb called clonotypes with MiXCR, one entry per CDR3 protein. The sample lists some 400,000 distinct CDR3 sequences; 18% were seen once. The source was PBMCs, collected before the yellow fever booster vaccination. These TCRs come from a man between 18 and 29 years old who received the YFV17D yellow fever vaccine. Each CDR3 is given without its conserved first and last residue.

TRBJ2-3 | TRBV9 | ASSVSSRTDTQY
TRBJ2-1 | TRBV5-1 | ASSWDSGGTREQF
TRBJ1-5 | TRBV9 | ASSADSSNQPQH
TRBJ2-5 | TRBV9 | ASSVDLVLGGQGETQY
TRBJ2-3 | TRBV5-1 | ASSFGGADTQY
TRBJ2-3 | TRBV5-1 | ASSPRQGAGTDTQY
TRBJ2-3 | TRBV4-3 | ASSRNPGLVTDTQY
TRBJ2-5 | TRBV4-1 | ASSQDGAQY
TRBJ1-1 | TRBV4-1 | ASSQPRDRHEAF
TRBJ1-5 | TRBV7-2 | ASSGGVDQPQH
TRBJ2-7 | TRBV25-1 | ASGGETAPYEQY
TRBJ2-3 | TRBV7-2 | ASSYYIAGGPDTQY
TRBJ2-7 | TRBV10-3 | AISESLAFEQY
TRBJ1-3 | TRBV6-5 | ASSYRFSGNTIY
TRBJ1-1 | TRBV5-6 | ASSSVGFIGSTEAF
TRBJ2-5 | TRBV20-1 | SAKRDRPQETQY
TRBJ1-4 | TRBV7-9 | ASSRGYDEKLF
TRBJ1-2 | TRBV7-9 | ASSRALDGYT
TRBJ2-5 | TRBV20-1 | SARHPRHQETQY
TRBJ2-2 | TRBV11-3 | ASSAAVTGELF
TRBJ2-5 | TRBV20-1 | SASRVQGETQY
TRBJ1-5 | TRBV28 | ASSFGSSSNQPQH
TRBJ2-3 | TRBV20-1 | SASAPFGVRTDTQY
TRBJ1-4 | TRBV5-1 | ASSLWAGNEKLF
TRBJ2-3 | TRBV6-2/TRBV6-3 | ASSYRSVDTQY
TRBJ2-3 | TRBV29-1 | SFEVWDRTGTDTQY
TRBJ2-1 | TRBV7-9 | ASSLSSDEQF
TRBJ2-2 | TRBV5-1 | ASCESDTGELF
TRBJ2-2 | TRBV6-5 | ASSMTGTSGGAIGELF
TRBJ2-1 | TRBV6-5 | ASSRGRGDRRSYNEQF
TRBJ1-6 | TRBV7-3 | ASSLTSGEGSPLH
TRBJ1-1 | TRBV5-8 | ASSSEPGNTEAF
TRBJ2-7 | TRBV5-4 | ASSLYGGILEQY
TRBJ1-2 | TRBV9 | ASSAGTEGYGYT
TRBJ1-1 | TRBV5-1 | ASSSRVNTEAF
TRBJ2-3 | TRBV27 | ASTRRPAGTQY
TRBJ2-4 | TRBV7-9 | ASRGLAKNIQY
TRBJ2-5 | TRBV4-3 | ASSQGAGGEETQY
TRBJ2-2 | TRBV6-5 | ASRNPRFPGELF
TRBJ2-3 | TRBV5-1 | ASSLGDRSTDTQY
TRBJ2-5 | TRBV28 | ASSFTSGGKETQY
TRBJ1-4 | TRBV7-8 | ASSRTGYEKLF